This section outlines one TCR beta chain sequence together with its context. Other DNA sequences within the sample encode an identical CDR3. The data derive from a study of blood T cell repertoires in COVID-19. Study information: Italy, Spain and the United States were the sources of the convalescent and acute COVID-19 samples. T cells, B-cell-depleted T cells, or PBMCs supplied cDNA or gDNA.

The CDR3 contains 12 residues. The germline gives CDR1 SGHNT, CDR2 YYREEE (reference sequence). The V and J ends lost 4 bases and 5 bases respectively, with 9 bases between them. Original data processing: Scientists estimated how many nucleated cells there were by amplifying reference gene primers. Assay used: immunoSEQ multiplex PCR; TCRdb lists only in-frame clones, some missing. V and J calls and clone size are as listed in that table; D and trimming were resolved from the DNA. Of over 300,000 clones listed, 70% to 90% were seen once; the top ten hold about 1.2%. This clonotype originated in a man in his forties with acute or convalescent COVID-19. The rearrangement links TRBV5-4 to TRBJ1-1, with D maybe TRBD1 (6 bases). Source material: peripheral blood. CDR3 region: CASSPRGTEAFF. The DNA of the CDR3 is TGTGCCAGCAGCCCCAGGGGAACTGAAGCTTTCTTT.